These 10 T cell receptor beta chains came from one sample sequenced in a study of CD8 T cells in ankylosing spondylitis. General study results and limits: The study identified a TCR beta motif of under ten highly homologous variants that appeared characteristic of ankylosing spondylitis blood.

The antigens these receptors bind are not known. TCRdb processed the 5' RACE reads anew with MiXCR; each CDR3 protein has one entry. The top ten hold 30% to 35% of the sample, which has some 140,000 distinct CDR3 sequences, roughly 18% seen once. Sequenced: blood, either unsorted or a sorted T cell fraction (not recorded which). These TCRs come from a male donor with ankylosing spondylitis.

At least ten counts were recorded for this clonotype. V usage is TRBV4-1 and J usage is TRBJ1-1, with D possibly being TRBD1 (5 bases). The germline V and J ends were trimmed by 4 bases and 6 bases, with 6 bases remaining between them. Germline-derived CDR1 and CDR2 are MGHRA and YSYEKL. The CDR3 extends over 11 amino acids. The CDR3 reads CASSRGAEAFF. The CDR3 nucleotides are TGCGCCAGCAGCCGGGGGGCTGAAGCTTTCTTT.

The chain employs TRBV20-1 and TRBJ2-7; 15 bases map to TRBD2. This CDR3 has 15 amino acids. Trimming removed 4 bases from V and 2 bases from J; junction bases left unmatched: 3. Germline assignment: CDR1 DFQATT and CDR2 SNEGSKA (reference sequence). In nucleotides, the CDR3 is TGCAGTGCTACGGGACTAGCGGGAGGACCCTACGAGCAGTACTTC. It is translated as CSATGLAGGPYEQYF.

This clonotype was counted many times. The chain employs TRBV6-5 and TRBJ1-5; no clear D. The CDR3 is made up of 14 amino acids. The V end lost 0 bases, the J end lost 3 bases, and 6 bases lay between the germline ends. Germline CDR1 reads MNHEY; CDR2 reads SVGAGI. The CDR3 DNA is TGTGCCAGCAGTTACTCGGGCTTCAATCAGCCCCAGCATTTT. This encodes CASSYSGFNQPQHF.

The V and J genes are TRBV4-3 and TRBJ2-3; D is perhaps TRBD2 (5 bases). The germline V gene has CDR1 LGHNA and CDR2 YSLEER. The CDR3 runs 18 residues. Trimming stripped 0 bases from V and 4 bases from J, with 20 bases between. For the CDR3, the DNA is TGCGCCAGCAGCCAAGATATGGTGCCCGGGGTTGGGTCAGATACGCAGTATTTT. Its translation: CASSQDMVPGVGSDTQYF.

The J gene is TRBJ2-3, the V gene TRBV27; D is ambiguous. The length of the CDR3 is 13 residues. CDR1 and CDR2 from the germline V gene are MNHEY and SMNVEV (reference sequence). V was pared by 7 bases and J by 1 base, with 9 bases between. The CDR3 DNA follows: TGTGCCAGCACCCCCGTAGGCACAGATACGCAGTATTTT. Protein: CASTPVGTDTQYF.

There are many counts of this clonotype. The gene calls are TRBV29-1 and TRBJ2-1; 11 nucleotides match TRBD2. Germline CDR1 reads SQVTM; CDR2 reads ANQGSEA. The trim removed 3 bases at V and 7 bases at J, leaving 8 bases unmatched. The CDR3 contains 15 residues. The CDR3 nucleotides read TGCAGCGTTGAGTGGGTGTCTAGCGGGAGGAATGAGCAGTTCTTC. Its protein product is CSVEWVSSGRNEQFF.

The chain recombines TRBV27 with TRBJ2-5; 7 nucleotides agree with TRBD1. The V gene end was trimmed by 0 bases and the J gene end by 5 bases; junction bases not matched to a gene: 3. Germline CDR1 reads MNHEY; CDR2 reads SMNVEV (reference sequence). The CDR3 covers 14 residues. The CDR3 here is CASSLSTQGETQYF. The CDR3 coding sequence is TGTGCCAGCAGTTTATCGACACAGGGGGAGACCCAGTACTTC.

The chain links TRBV5-1 to TRBJ1-1; the D gene is possibly TRBD1 (6 bases). The CDR3 runs 15 residues. V was shortened by 0 bases and J by 2 bases, with 11 bases between the two germline ends. Germline assignment: CDR1 SGHRS and CDR2 YFSETQ. CDR3 sequence: CASSLAGGLNTEAFF. CDR3 in DNA: TGCGCCAGCAGCTTGGCGGGGGGGCTCAACACTGAAGCTTTCTTT. The full variable domain, rest sourced from reference TRBV5-1 and TRBJ1-1, is KAGVTQTPRYLIKTRGQQVTLSCSPISGHRSVSWYQQTPGQGLQFLFEYFSETQRNKGNFPGRFSGRQFSNSRSEMNVSTLELGDSALYLCASSLAGGLNTEAFFGQGTRLTVV.

V gene TRBV7-9 combines with J gene TRBJ2-3; tentatively, D is TRBD1 (6 bases). This CDR3 comprises 15 residues. In germline, CDR1 is SEHNR, CDR2 FQNEAQ (reference sequence). Between the trimmed V and J ends, which lost 5 bases and 0 bases, there was a span of 12 bases. In DNA form, the CDR3 reads TGTGCCAGCAGCCCCCGGGACACTAGCACAGATACGCAGTATTTT. Translated, it gives CASSPRDTSTDTQYF.

At least ten counts were recorded for this clonotype. This CDR3 reads CSALGQGANTGELFF. The CDR3 coding sequence is TGCAGCGCGCTAGGACAGGGGGCGAACACCGGGGAGCTGTTTTTT. This chain joins TRBV29-1 and TRBJ2-2; 10 bases match TRBD1. After removal of 7 bases from V and 0 bases from J, the junction contained 5 bases not matched to a gene. Germline lookup yields CDR1 SQVTM and CDR2 ANQGSEA. The CDR3 totals 15 residues.